This T cell receptor beta chain appears in the sequencing data of a study of T-cell reconstitution after alpha-beta-depleted transplantation in children. The CDR3 spans 15 residues. CDR1 is LNHNV and CDR2 is YYDKDF in the germline V gene (reference sequence). V lost 0 bases to trimming and J lost 1 base, with 7 bases between them. General study points: Certain patients had high TCRbeta diversity at day 60, and it came from recipient T cells and thymic progenitors that survived. Fresh T-cell production supplied most of the T-cell counts and diversity seen one year after transplant. Several hundred expanded graft clones reportedly were the source of alpha-beta T cells about two months after transplant.

Unique molecular identifiers were used to barcode this TCRbeta library. TCRdb passed the PCR reads through MiXCR, listing each CDR3 protein once. In the table there are 330,000 or so distinct CDR3 sequences, roughly a tenth of which are singletons. In regard to this clonotype: Its antigen is currently unknown.

The gene calls are TRBV15 and TRBJ1-3; unclear D gene. This clonotype originated in a boy in the first two years of life with acute myeloid leukemia, due to receive a stem cell transplant. The starting material was PBMCs, obtained before TCRalphabeta/CD19-depleted stem cell transplant. The CDR3 sequence: CATSREADSGNTIYF. CDR3 bases: TGTGCCACCAGCAGAGAGGCCGATTCTGGAAACACCATATATTTT. Complete variable domain (other parts from reference TRBV15 and TRBJ1-3): DAMVIQNPRYQVTQFGKPVTLSCSQTLNHNVMYWYQQKSSQAPKLLFHYYDKDFNNEADTPDNFQSRRPNTSFCFLDIRSPGLGDTAMYLCATSREADSGNTIYFGEGSWLTVV.